Below, 14 T cell receptor beta chains from the same sample are listed, as sequenced in a study of neurological immune-mediated disorders. Each CDR3 protein gets one entry after TCRdb re-called the 5' RACE reads with MiXCR. The sample holds roughly 60,000 distinct CDR3 sequences, 3% to 4% seen once. Sequencing input: PBMCs. The origin of the receptors is a woman in her 30s with multiple sclerosis.

To note about this clonotype: A single base separates this from a much larger clone, so it may be a read error. The V gene is TRBV6-5, the J gene TRBJ1-3; the D is unclear. This CDR3 spans 15 amino acids. Germline V gene sequence: CDR1 MNHEY, CDR2 SVGAGI. The CDR3, as DNA: TGTGCCAGCAGTTACTCGGCGGGGTCTGGAAAAACCATATATTTT. It encodes CASSYSAGSGKTIYF.

This clonotype was seen repeatedly, ten times or more. The V gene is TRBV4-1, the J gene TRBJ2-2; weak D call: TRBD1 (6 bases). V dropped 3 bases and J dropped 3 bases, with 17 bases sitting between them. There are 17 residues in the CDR3. Germline loops: CDR1 MGHRA, CDR2 YSYEKL. The CDR3 is CASSHLGTHRDTGELFF. CDR3 in DNA: TGCGCCAGCAGCCATCTCGGGACCCACAGGGACACCGGGGAGCTGTTTTTT.

The table lists this clonotype with a few counts. The gene calls are TRBV20-1 and TRBJ2-2, with D unclear. The CDR3 is made up of 13 amino acids. The germline gives CDR1 DFQATT, CDR2 SNEGSKA (reference sequence). V gave up 3 bases and J gave up 1 base, with 6 bases separating them. This chain's CDR3 is CSARGRNTGELFF. In DNA form, the CDR3 reads TGCAGTGCTAGGGGCAGGAACACCGGGGAGCTGTTTTTT.

The table lists this clonotype with many counts. The V call is TRBV4-1, the J call TRBJ2-3, with D tentatively TRBD1 (6 bases). The CDR3 extends over 14 amino acids. With 1 base removed from V and 7 bases from J, the gap between germline ends came to 12 bases. Germline V CDR1 and CDR2: MGHRA, YSYEKL. CDR3 region: CASSQASGTYTQYF. Here the CDR3 DNA reads TGCGCCAGCAGCCAAGCCTCCGGGACATATACGCAGTATTTT.

This clonotype was counted only a few times. The J gene is TRBJ2-3, the V gene TRBV20-1; 7 bases are shared with TRBD2. V shed 6 bases and J 0 bases; nucleotides not matched to a gene: 9. The CDR3 has 15 residues. Germline loops: CDR1 DFQATT, CDR2 SNEGSKA (reference sequence). CDR3 loop: CSAGEREISTDTQYF. As DNA, the CDR3 is TGCAGTGCCGGGGAGCGGGAAATTAGCACAGATACGCAGTATTTT.

This clonotype was counted at least ten times. The V gene is TRBV7-9, the J gene TRBJ1-2; the D gene is possibly TRBD1 (5 bases). The germline gives CDR1 SEHNR, CDR2 FQNEAQ (reference sequence). V lost 3 bases and J lost 6, with 14 bases in between. The CDR3 has 14 residues. The CDR3 reads CASSLQGFVNGYTF. Here the CDR3 DNA reads TGTGCCAGCAGCTTGCAGGGTTTCGTGAATGGCTACACCTTC.

This clonotype was observed at least ten times. In DNA, the CDR3 is TGTGCCAGCAGCGCAGCGGGAGATGCCTACGAGCAGTACTTC. Amino acid sequence: CASSAAGDAYEQYF. V is TRBV9 and J is TRBJ2-7; 8 bases fit TRBD2. The CDR3 is 14 residues long. With 3 bases clipped from V and 2 bases from J, the junction kept 4 bases outside the gene matches. The germline gives CDR1 SGDLS, CDR2 YYNGEE. Supplemented by reference TRBV9 and TRBJ2-7, the full variable domain reads DSGVTQTPKHLITATGQRVTLRCSPRSGDLSVYWYQQSLDQGLQFLIQYYNGEERAKGNILERFSAQQFPDLHSELNLSSLELGDSALYFCASSAAGDAYEQYFGPGTRLTVT.

The table lists this clonotype with many counts. The J gene is TRBJ2-7, the V gene TRBV5-1, with D perhaps assigned TRBD1 or TRBD2 (6 bases each). The CDR3 totals 13 residues. Germline values: CDR1 SGHRS, CDR2 YFSETQ. V was clipped by 4 bases and J by 5 bases, with 13 bases between them. CDR3 nucleotide sequence: TGCGCCAGCAGCACCCCCGGGGGCAACGAGCAGTACTTC. Translated, it gives CASSTPGGNEQYF.

This clonotype has a count of ten or more. The chain carries TRBV19 and TRBJ1-1; 7 bases align to TRBD1. V lost 6 bases and J lost 0; bases outside the gene matches: 7. This CDR3 is built from 15 residues. In germline, CDR1 is LNHDA, CDR2 SQIVND (reference sequence). The CDR3 region has the DNA TGTGCCAGTAGCGACGCACAGGGGATGAACACTGAAGCTTTCTTT. Protein: CASSDAQGMNTEAFF.

This clonotype came up many times. The V call is TRBV5-1, the J call TRBJ1-2; possible D gene TRBD1, 6 bases. Germline CDR1 is SGHRS and CDR2 is YFSETQ. CDR3 length: 15 amino acids. V lost 0 bases, J lost 1 base, and 10 bases lay in between. CDR3 amino acids: CASSLAPRGNYGYTF. The DNA for the CDR3 is TGCGCCAGCAGCTTGGCCCCCAGGGGTAACTATGGCTACACCTTC.

This clonotype was recorded many times. This chain joins TRBV6-4 and TRBJ2-1; 7 bases line up with TRBD2. The CDR3 contains 16 residues. The trim removed 2 bases at V and 7 bases at J, leaving 11 bases unmatched. Germline CDR1 is MRHNA and CDR2 is SNTAGT. The CDR3 region has the DNA TGTGCCAGCAGTGACAAGGGAGGCGGGAGTATAAATGAGCAGTTCTTC. Translation gives CASSDKGGGSINEQFF.

This chain joins TRBV5-1 and TRBJ2-1; no firm D call. Germline V lookup: CDR1 SGHRS, CDR2 YFSETQ. The CDR3 loop spans 15 amino acids. V shed 0 bases and J shed 6 bases, with 13 bases lying between them. The CDR3 protein is CASSLGRTKANEQFF. CDR3 DNA sequence: TGCGCCAGCAGCTTGGGCCGGACCAAGGCCAATGAGCAGTTCTTC.

This clonotype showed up many times. The gene calls are TRBV20-1 and TRBJ2-1, with 7 nucleotides matching TRBD2. The trim removed 6 bases at V and 9 bases at J, leaving 17 bases unmatched. CDR3 size: 15 residues. The germline V gene encodes CDR1 DFQATT and CDR2 SNEGSKA (reference sequence). This chain's CDR3 is CSAPRAGVRWGEQFF. CDR3 sequence (DNA): TGCAGTGCCCCACGGGCGGGAGTCCGCTGGGGTGAGCAGTTCTTC.

In its sample, this clonotype was seen many times. Germline and junction disagree at one end, which may indicate a read error. This rearrangement joins TRBV7-2 to TRBJ1-6, with 9 bases fitting TRBD1. Germline CDR1 is SGHTA and CDR2 is FQGNSA. The CDR3 sequence is 14 residues long. The CDR3 protein is CASSLGQGGSPLNF. Written as DNA, the CDR3 is TGTGCCAGCAGCCTGGGACAGGGAGGTTCACCCCTCAACTTT.